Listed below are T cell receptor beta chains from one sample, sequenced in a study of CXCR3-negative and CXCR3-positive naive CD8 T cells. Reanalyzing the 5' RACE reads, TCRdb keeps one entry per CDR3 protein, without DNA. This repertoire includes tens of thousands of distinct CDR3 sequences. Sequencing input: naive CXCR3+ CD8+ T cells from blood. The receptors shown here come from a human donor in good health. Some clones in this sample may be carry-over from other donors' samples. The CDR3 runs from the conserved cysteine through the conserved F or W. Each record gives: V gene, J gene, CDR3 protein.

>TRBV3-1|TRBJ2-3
CASSSGLAGGPGDTQYF
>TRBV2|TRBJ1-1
CANLGTTLSNTEAFF
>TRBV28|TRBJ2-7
CASGLRESYEQYF
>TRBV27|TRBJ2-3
CASSEGSTDTQYF
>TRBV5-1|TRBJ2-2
CASSLRQATGELFF
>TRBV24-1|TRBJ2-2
CATSDHPGTSNTGELFF
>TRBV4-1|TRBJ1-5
CASSQQESTQPQHF
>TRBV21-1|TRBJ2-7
CASSKLGAGVGPFTGLAYEQYF
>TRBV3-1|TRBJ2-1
CASSPSDLSSYNEQFF
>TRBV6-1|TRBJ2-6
CASSGEGSGANVLTF
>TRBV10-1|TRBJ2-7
CASSESGTGRFNEQYF
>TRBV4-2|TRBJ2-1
CASSQERASGALEQFF
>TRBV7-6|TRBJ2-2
CASSPGQGLTGELFF
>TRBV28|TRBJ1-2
CASIPLATSYGYTF
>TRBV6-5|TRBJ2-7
CASSYSTVYAGSEQYF
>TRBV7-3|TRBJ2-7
CASSASGRAPYEQYF
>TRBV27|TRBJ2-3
CASSPVDRGSDTQYF
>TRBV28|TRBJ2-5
CASRGQGRETQYF
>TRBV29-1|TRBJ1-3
CSVRGPVGNTIYF
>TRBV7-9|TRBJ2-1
CASSRAETYNEQFF
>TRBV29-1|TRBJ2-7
CSVEDTEPYEQYF
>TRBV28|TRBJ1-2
CASSYGTGINYGYTF
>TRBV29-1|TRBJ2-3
CSVDTSGTDTQYF
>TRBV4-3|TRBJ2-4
CASSQEPRKNIQYF
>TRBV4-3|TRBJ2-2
CASSQEGSGGTGELFF
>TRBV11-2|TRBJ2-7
CASSLGGGPSEQYF
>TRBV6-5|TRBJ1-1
CASSTAIDTEAFF
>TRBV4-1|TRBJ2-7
CASSHGGGSYEQYF
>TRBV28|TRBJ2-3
CASSLGVGTDTQYF
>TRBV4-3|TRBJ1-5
CASSQERGVLGQPQHF
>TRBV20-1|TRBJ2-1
CSVVTSRGIGEQFF
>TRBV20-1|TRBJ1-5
CSASEGFYSNQPQHF
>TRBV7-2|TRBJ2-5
CASSSGLAGVGETQYF
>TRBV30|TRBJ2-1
CAWSPSGDEQFF
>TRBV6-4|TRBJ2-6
CASSDGGSGANVLTF
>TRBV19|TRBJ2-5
CASSITAETQYF
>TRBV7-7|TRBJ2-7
CASSPDGSSFEQYF
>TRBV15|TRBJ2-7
CATSRDQGNEQYF
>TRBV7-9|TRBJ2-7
CASSLAERAEKYF
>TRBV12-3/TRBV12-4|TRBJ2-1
CASSLTGTRSYNEQFF
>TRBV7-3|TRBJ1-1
CASSLTGPTTEAFF
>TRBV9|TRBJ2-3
CASSVDDTQYF
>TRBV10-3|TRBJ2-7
CAISDAGAAYEQYF
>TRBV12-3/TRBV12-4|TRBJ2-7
CASSLVDSSYEQYF
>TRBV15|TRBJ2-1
CATSRGNLAGPSYNEQFF
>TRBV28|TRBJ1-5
CASRDSKLQSVAQHF
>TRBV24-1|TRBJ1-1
CATSDLQTGKGAFF
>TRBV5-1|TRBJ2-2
CASSFGRSTGELFF
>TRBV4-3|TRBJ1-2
CASSQDFTGSRRGYTF
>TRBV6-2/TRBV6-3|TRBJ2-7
CASSYSSGILDEQYF
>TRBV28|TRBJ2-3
CASSLLLAGGSDTQYF
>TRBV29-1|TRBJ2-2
CSVEPSNTGELFF
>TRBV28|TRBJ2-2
CASRGLRNTGELFF
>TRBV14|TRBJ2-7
CASSQAGVTYEQYF